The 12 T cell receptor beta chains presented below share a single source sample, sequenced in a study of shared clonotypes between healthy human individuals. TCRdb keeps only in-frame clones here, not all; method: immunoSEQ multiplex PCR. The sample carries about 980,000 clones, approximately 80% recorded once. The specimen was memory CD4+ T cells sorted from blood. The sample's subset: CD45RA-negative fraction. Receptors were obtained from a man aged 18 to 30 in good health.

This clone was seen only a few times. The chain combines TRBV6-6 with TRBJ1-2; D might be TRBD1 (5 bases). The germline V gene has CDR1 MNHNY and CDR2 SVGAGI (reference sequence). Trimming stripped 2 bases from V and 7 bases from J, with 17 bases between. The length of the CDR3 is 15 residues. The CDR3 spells CASSYIVGGSGGYTF. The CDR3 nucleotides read TGTGCCAGCAGTTACATCGTCGGGGGATCGGGTGGCTACACCTTC.

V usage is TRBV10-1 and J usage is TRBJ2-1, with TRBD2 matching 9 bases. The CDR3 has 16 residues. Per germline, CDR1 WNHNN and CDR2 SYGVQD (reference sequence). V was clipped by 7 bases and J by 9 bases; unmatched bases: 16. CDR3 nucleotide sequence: TGCGCCAGCATGCCCTCTCTTGGCGGGGGGGCCAGTGAGCAGTTCTTC. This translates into CASMPSLGGGASEQFF.

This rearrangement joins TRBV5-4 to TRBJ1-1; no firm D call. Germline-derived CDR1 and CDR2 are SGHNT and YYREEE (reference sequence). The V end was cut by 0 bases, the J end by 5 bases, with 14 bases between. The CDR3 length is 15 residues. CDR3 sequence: CASSLEWGVGTEAFF. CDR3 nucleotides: TGTGCCAGCAGCTTGGAGTGGGGAGTTGGGACTGAAGCTTTCTTT.

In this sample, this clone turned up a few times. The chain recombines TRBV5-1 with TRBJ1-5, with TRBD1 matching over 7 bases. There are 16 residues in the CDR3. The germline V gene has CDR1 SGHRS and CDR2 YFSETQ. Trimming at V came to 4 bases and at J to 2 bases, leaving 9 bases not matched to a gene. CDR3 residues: CASSPGPTGGNQPQHF. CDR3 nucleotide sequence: TGCGCCAGCAGCCCGGGCCCTACAGGGGGCAATCAGCCCCAGCATTTT.

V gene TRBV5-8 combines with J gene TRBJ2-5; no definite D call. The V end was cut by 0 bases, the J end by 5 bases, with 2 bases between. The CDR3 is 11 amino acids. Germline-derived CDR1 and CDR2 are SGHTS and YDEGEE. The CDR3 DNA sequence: TGTGCCAGCAGCTTGGCGGAGACCCAGTACTTC. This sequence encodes CASSLAETQYF.

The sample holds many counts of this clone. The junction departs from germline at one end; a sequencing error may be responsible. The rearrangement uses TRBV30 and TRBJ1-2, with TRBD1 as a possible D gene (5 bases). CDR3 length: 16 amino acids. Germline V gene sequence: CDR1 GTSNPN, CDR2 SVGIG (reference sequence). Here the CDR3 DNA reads TGTGCCGGGAGGGGCGGCAAGATCTATCCTTACTATGGCTACACCTTC. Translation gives CAGRGGKIYPYYGYTF.

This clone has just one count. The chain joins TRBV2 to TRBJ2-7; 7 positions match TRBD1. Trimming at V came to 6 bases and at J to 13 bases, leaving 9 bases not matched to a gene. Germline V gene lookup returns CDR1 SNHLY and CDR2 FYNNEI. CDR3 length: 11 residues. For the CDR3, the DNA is TGTGCCAGCAGCCTAGGAGACAGGGAATACTTC. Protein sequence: CASSLGDREYF. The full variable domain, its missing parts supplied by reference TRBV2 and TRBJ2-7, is EPEVTQTPSHQVTQMGQEVILRCVPISNHLYFYWYRQILGQKVEFLVSFYNNEISEKSEIFDDQFSVERPDGSNFTLKIRSTKLEDSAMYFCASSLGDREYFGPGTRLTVT.

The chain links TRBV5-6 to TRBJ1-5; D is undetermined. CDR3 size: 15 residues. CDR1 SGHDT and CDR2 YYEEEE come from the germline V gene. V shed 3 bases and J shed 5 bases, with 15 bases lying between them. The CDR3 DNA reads TGTGCCAGCAGCTCCAGTCCGTTTATTGATCAGCCCCAGCATTTT. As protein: CASSSSPFIDQPQHF.

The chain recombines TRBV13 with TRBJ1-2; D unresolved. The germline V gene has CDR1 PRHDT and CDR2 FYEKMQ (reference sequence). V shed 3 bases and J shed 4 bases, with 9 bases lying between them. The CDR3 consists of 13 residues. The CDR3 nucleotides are TGTGCCAGCAGCTTGGAGCCAGGCTATGGCTACACCTTC. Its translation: CASSLEPGYGYTF.

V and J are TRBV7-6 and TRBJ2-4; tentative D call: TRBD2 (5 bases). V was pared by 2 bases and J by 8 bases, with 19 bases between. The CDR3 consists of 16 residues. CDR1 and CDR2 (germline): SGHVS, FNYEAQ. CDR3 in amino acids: CASSLSPNTGNDIQYF. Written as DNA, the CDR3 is TGTGCCAGCAGCTTATCCCCCAACACCGGGAACGACATTCAGTACTTC.

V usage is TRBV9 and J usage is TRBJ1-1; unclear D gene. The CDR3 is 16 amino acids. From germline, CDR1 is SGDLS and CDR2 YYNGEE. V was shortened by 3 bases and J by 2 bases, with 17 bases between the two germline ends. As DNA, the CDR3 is TGTGCCAGCAGCGCCTCGGATTTGACACGAAACACTGAAGCTTTCTTT. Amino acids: CASSASDLTRNTEAFF.

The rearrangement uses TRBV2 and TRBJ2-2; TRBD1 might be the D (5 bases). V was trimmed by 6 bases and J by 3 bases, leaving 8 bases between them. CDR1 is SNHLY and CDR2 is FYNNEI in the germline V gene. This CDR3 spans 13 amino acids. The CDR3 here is CASSQTDTGELFF. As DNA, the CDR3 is TGTGCCAGCAGCCAGACAGACACCGGGGAGCTGTTTTTT.